The next 4 T cell receptor beta chains were all read from a single sample in a study of early T cells in non-severe SARS-CoV-2 infection. TCRdb fed the 5' RACE reads into MiXCR, producing one record per CDR3 protein. The sample records some 88,000 distinct CDR3 sequences, roughly 15% being singletons. The sample here was whole blood, taken at baseline. The source of these receptors is an adult who was a healthcare worker with PCR-confirmed SARS-CoV-2 infection or an uninfected control (not recorded which).

This clonotype was seen only a few times. The chain couples TRBV20-1 to TRBJ1-1, with 7 bases matching TRBD1. CDR1 is DFQATT, CDR2 SNEGSKA, per germline (reference sequence). V lost 0 bases to trimming and J lost 0 bases; unmatched junction nucleotides: 4. This CDR3 contains 15 residues. DNA of the CDR3: TGCAGTGCTAGAGATCTGGACAGGATGAACACTGAAGCTTTCTTT. Its translation: CSARDLDRMNTEAFF.

This chain joins TRBV6-5 and TRBJ2-3, with D maybe TRBD2 (6 bases). CDR1 and CDR2 (germline): MNHEY, SVGAGI. V lost 10 bases and J lost 8, with 25 bases in between. This CDR3 spans 15 amino acids. CDR3 in DNA: TGTGCCACCACAAGGGGAGGACTCGAGGCGGGTACGCAGTATTTT. This encodes CATTRGGLEAGTQYF.

Of note for this clonotype: A read error is possible here, since a much larger clone lies one base away. The chain recombines TRBV9 with TRBJ2-2; maybe TRBD2 (6 bases). The CDR3 length is 13 residues. The germline gives CDR1 SGDLS, CDR2 YYNGEE. The CDR3 loop is CASSVTGVGVLFF. The CDR3 region has the DNA TGTGCCAGCAGCGTGACGGGGGTCGGGGTGCTGTTTTTT.

This clonotype has ten or more counts. The chain links TRBV6-5 to TRBJ2-7; D might be TRBD1 or TRBD2, each matching 6 bases. Germline loops: CDR1 MNHEY, CDR2 SVGAGI. The CDR3 covers 14 residues. V was trimmed by 8 bases and J by 0 bases, leaving 14 bases between them. The chain's CDR3 is CASRGRDRSYEQYF. For the CDR3, the DNA is TGTGCCAGCCGGGGGCGGGATCGCTCCTACGAGCAGTACTTC.